The clone carrying this T cell receptor (beta chain) was counted once. Sequence at one end of the junction differs from germline and may be a read error. TCRdb reanalysed the 5' RACE reads using MiXCR and keeps one entry per CDR3 protein. The sample includes roughly 300,000 distinct CDR3 sequences, around 6.8% of them seen just once. This entry belongs to a study of T cells after yellow fever vaccination. This CDR3 spans 17 amino acids. The germline gives CDR1 DFQATT, CDR2 SNEGSKA (reference sequence). The source material was PBMCs, sampled 45 days after the first yellow fever vaccination. The clonotype was recovered from a man aged 18 to 30 who received the YFV17D yellow fever vaccine. The J gene is TRBJ2-3, the V gene TRBV20-1; TRBD2 aligns across 12 bases. The CDR3: CCARELAGGISTDTQYF. CDR3 DNA: TGCTGTGCTAGAGAACTAGCGGGGGGCATAAGCACAGATACGCAGTATTTT.